The table lists the clone carrying this T cell receptor beta chain with a count of one. There are 14 residues in the CDR3. V was trimmed by 1 base and J by 7 bases, leaving 10 bases between them. Germline V lookup: CDR1 MNHNS, CDR2 SASEGT. The data derive from a study of blood T cell repertoires in COVID-19. Study information: Acute-phase and convalescent COVID-19 samples originated in the United States, Italy and Spain.

In the authors' workflow: Scientists estimated how many nucleated cells there were by amplifying reference gene primers. The table came from immunoSEQ multiplex PCR; TCRdb's copy has only in-frame clones and leaves some out. V and J calls and clone size are given by that table; D and trimming were obtained from the DNA. The sample includes fewer than 250,000 clones, roughly 85% of them seen just once. Individuals aged roughly 18 to 95 years were recruited from around 22 US areas. In assigning cohorts, the study relied on participant-reported clinical history. The origin of this receptor is a woman between 45 and 60 years old with acute COVID-19. The chain joins TRBV6-1 to TRBJ1-4; no clear D gene. The specimen was PBMCs or T cells enriched from blood (not recorded which). The CDR3 reads CASSEGPNSEKLFF. As DNA, the CDR3 is TGTGCCAGCAGTGAAGGCCCGAACTCTGAAAAACTGTTTTTT.